The TCR beta chain under discussion was sequenced for a study of human T cells and chemical hapten exposure (dated by TCRdb to the early 2020s). Regarding the study in general: For sensitization, 2% DPC in acetone was applied to a roughly 2 cm by roughly 2 cm area of upper inner arm skin. Throughout the approximately 26-week study period, patients were also given weekly therapeutic DPC doses on the scalp. Patch testing was performed on the upper back with Finn chambers containing 0.01% DPC, and the patch tests were scored after 6 days according to International Contact Dermatitis Research Group standards. The patient cohort, mostly female, included alopecia areata with under or over 50% scalp involvement, alopecia totalis and alopecia universalis. The libraries were sequenced as a pool, and the TCR yield per sample differed mostly because of small variations in library volumes within the pool. In alopecia patients, the study followed how the peripheral blood TCR repertoire changed in vivo over primary and secondary sensitization to diphenylcyclopropenone (DPC), a hapten. Blood samples were taken from patients before sensitization (week 0) and at 2, 6 and about 24 weeks after DPC sensitization. For TCR sequencing, blood came from about 29 alopecia patients at anywhere from one to four time points (pre-sensitization, 2, 6 and 24 weeks). Points the paper makes about the study in general: After repeated subsampling, changes were observed in the strength of the expansion versus patch-test correlation and in the threshold at which the correlation became significant. DPC sensitization did not change the number of TCRs with a frequency above 1 in 1000, and there was no evidence of changes in global repertoire structure. Expanded TCRs formed significantly more large CDR3 similarity clusters than pre-sensitization or healthy control sets, consistent with antigen-driven responses. The number of PT1 expanded TCRs positively correlated with patch test score, significant at thresholds 8, 16 and 32 but not 4. Alopecia, a presumed autoimmune disease, was present in all patients, so the immune response of the patients might differ from that of healthy individuals.

The time point label, as the study defines it: patch test 3, about 24 weeks after DPC sensitization. The treatment or condition label on this specimen signifies: therapeutic diphenylcyclopropenone sensitization with weekly scalp DPC. At each patch-test visit, blood was drawn before the patch test was applied. Patients were considered eligible if aged 18 to 70, diagnosed with alopecia and deemed suitable for DPC therapy, and patients were excluded if pregnant. Total RNA was extracted from unfractionated whole blood collected in Tempus Blood RNA tubes. The CDR3 measures 15 amino acids from cysteine to phenylalanine. The retained sequence is limited to the CDR3, 45 bases, with the frame set at the first base. Trimming removed 3 bases from V and 10 bases from J; the gene matches leave 8 bases unexplained. Worth noting for this clonotype: It lacks a known antigen. No base quality values were provided; no much bigger clone lies one nucleotide off.

Library preparation used RACE. The listed sequencing device is NextSeq 500. During library preparation, unique molecular identifiers were attached to individual cDNA molecules so that TCRs could be counted in a quantitative, reproducible way. For every blood RNA sample, sequencing covered both the TCR alpha and TCR beta chains. Per the authors' processing: Samples had a median of about 96,000 TCRs, with a range from roughly 23,224 to 750,000. The Decombinator software suite was used to annotate the V, J and CDR3 of the TCR reads. For the PS versus PT1 abundance plots, all samples were subsampled to the same number of TCRs (28,000). Expanded TCRs were defined as absent before sensitization and observed at least eight times at the 2-week time point. TCRdb itself trimmed the public reads at Q25 with fastp, ran MiXCR and retained productive beta chains. CDR3 protein duplicates are merged, each entry listing the most common genes and DNA. The V and J calls, along with clone size, are taken from TCRdb and not from the paper's own processing. The sample includes some 110,000 distinct CDR3 sequences, with roughly 10% observed a single time. The ten largest clones take up 2% to 2.5% of the sample.

This TCR was recovered from a woman between 50 and 59 years old with alopecia areata. Some clones in this sample may be carry-over from other donors' samples. The V and J segments used are TRBV12-3 or TRBV12-4 and TRBJ2-1; 11 central bases correspond to TRBD2. Sequencing was performed on whole blood, taken in connection with sensitization to the hapten diphenylcyclopropenone (DPC). The sequence in DNA is TGTGCCAGCAGTTTCAACCTAGCGGGGGGTCGAGAGCAGTTCTTC. The resulting protein is CASSFNLAGGREQFF.